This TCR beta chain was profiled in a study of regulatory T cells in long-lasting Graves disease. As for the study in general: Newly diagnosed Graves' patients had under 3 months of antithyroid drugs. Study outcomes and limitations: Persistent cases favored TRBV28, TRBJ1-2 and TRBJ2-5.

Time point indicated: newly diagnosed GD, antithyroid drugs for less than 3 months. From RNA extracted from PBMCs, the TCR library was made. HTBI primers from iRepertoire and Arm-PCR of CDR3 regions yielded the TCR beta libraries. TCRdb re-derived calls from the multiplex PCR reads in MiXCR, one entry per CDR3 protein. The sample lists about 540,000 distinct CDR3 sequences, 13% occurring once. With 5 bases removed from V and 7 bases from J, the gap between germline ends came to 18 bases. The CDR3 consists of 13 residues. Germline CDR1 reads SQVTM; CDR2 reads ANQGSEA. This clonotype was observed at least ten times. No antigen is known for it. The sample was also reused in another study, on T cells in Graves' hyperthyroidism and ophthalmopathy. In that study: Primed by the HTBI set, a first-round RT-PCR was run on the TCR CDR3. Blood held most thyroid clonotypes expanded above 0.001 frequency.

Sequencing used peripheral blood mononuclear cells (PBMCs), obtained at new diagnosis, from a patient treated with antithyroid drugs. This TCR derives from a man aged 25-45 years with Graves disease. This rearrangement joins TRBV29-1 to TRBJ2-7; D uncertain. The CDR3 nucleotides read TGCAGCGTTCTAGGCTCCTCCGGTCGAGAGCAGTACTTC. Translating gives CSVLGSSGREQYF.